Shown below are 27 T cell receptor beta chains from a single sample sequenced in a study of blood T cell repertoires in COVID-19 (dated by TCRdb to the early 2020s). Preparation of the library involved the immunoSEQ multiplex PCR assay. This is the immuneACCESS table as TCRdb keeps it, with only in-frame sequences that have V and J called. A part of the clones is gone; compared with another copy, unresolved V genes explain less than half, and the rest is unexplained. A total of 69,000 or so clones appear in this sample, about four fifths of them only once. The ten largest clones add up to more than 4.5% of the sample. Material: peripheral blood. These receptors all stem from a woman older than 75 with active or convalescent COVID-19.

The table lists this clone with a count of one. This chain's CDR3 is CASRPGQLRSPLHF. The CDR3 DNA reads TGTGCCAGCAGACCTGGACAGTTAAGGTCACCCCTCCACTTT. The V gene is TRBV3-1 (or the pseudogene TRBV3-2), the J gene TRBJ1-6; perhaps TRBD1 as D (6 bases). Germline assignment: CDR1 LGHDT and CDR2 YNNKEL (reference sequence). This CDR3 has 14 amino acids. With 6 bases removed from V and 10 bases from J, the gap between germline ends came to 16 bases.

This clone was observed a few times. The chain links TRBV19 to TRBJ1-3; D not resolved. Between the trimmed V and J ends, which lost 8 bases and 3 bases, there was a span of 8 bases. CDR1 and CDR2 (germline): LNHDA, SQIVND (reference sequence). The CDR3 spans 12 residues. The CDR3, as DNA: TGTGCCAGTGTATCCGGTGGAAACACCATATATTTT. Translating it yields CASVSGGNTIYF.

The V and J genes are TRBV5-6 and TRBJ2-7, with 7 bases lining up with TRBD2. This CDR3 comprises 16 residues. Germline V gives CDR1 SGHDT, CDR2 YYEEEE. V was clipped by 3 bases and J by 3 bases; unmatched bases: 12. The CDR3 region is CASSSLSGTTLYEQYF. The CDR3 nucleotides are TGTGCCAGCAGCTCCTTATCCGGGACTACACTCTACGAGCAGTACTTC.

The V call is TRBV9, the J call TRBJ1-4, with D unresolved. Per the germline V gene, CDR1 is SGDLS and CDR2 is YYNGEE. Trimming removed 0 bases at V and 5 bases at J, with 8 bases between. The CDR3 contains 14 residues. The CDR3 loop reads CASSVGGRNEKLFF. For the CDR3, the DNA is TGTGCCAGCAGCGTAGGCGGGCGCAATGAAAAACTGTTTTTT. The full variable domain, rest sourced from reference TRBV9 and TRBJ1-4, is DSGVTQTPKHLITATGQRVTLRCSPRSGDLSVYWYQQSLDQGLQFLIQYYNGEERAKGNILERFSAQQFPDLHSELNLSSLELGDSALYFCASSVGGRNEKLFFGSGTQLSVL.

The J gene is TRBJ2-3, the V gene TRBV19, with D possibly being TRBD2 (7 bases). The V gene's germline CDR1 is LNHDA and CDR2 SQIVND (reference sequence). Trimming pared 5 bases from V and 2 bases from J, leaving 26 bases between. This CDR3 spans 19 amino acids. The CDR3 protein is CASSPLRGAGGGATDTQYF. CDR3 sequence (DNA): TGTGCCAGTAGTCCCCTACGGGGCGCAGGTGGGGGGGCCACAGATACGCAGTATTTT.

This chain links TRBV9 with TRBJ1-6, with TRBD1 identical over 7 bases. V shed 4 bases and J 7 bases; nucleotides not matched to a gene: 8. Germline V gives CDR1 SGDLS, CDR2 YYNGEE. This CDR3 has 15 residues. CDR3 bases: TGTGCCAGCAGCATAACCGGGACAGCAAATTCACCCCTCCACTTT. It encodes CASSITGTANSPLHF.

CDR3 sequence (DNA): TGCGCCAGCAGCCCGACCGGGACAGCCTCCTACGAGCAGTACTTC. Protein product: CASSPTGTASYEQYF. The rearrangement joins TRBV5-1 to TRBJ2-7; 7 bases map to TRBD1. The CDR3 has 15 amino acids. The V gene's germline CDR1 is SGHRS and CDR2 YFSETQ. V trimming: 4 bases; J trimming: 0 bases; junction bases outside the gene matches: 7.

The chain employs TRBV9 and TRBJ1-1; D uncertain. The length of the CDR3 is 15 residues. Germline values: CDR1 SGDLS, CDR2 YYNGEE. The V end was cut by 4 bases, the J end by 5 bases, with 18 bases between. This CDR3 is CASSTGPRVGTEAFF. The CDR3 nucleotides are TGTGCCAGCAGCACGGGCCCGAGGGTTGGGACTGAAGCTTTCTTT.

This clone has more than one count but fewer than ten. The chain uses TRBV10-3 and TRBJ2-7; the match to TRBD1 covers 8 bases. CDR3 size: 16 residues. Germline trimming cut 3 bases from V and 2 bases from J; bases unmatched to any gene: 9. Germline V gene sequence: CDR1 ENHRY, CDR2 SYGVKD. The chain's CDR3 is CAISEVRDRRPYEQYF. Here the CDR3 DNA reads TGTGCCATCAGTGAAGTGAGGGACAGGCGGCCCTACGAGCAGTACTTC.

The rearrangement uses TRBV4-3 and TRBJ1-3; D is ambiguous. Germline V CDR1 and CDR2: LGHNA, YSLEER. This CDR3 is built from 13 residues. Trimming pared 0 bases from V and 4 bases from J, leaving 4 bases between. CDR3 amino acids: CASSQDEGNTIYF. The CDR3 DNA reads TGCGCCAGCAGCCAAGATGAGGGAAACACCATATATTTT.

The chain employs TRBV7-2 and TRBJ1-2, with D possibly being TRBD1 (5 bases). The CDR3 has 14 residues. V was cut by 4 bases and J by 4 bases, with 13 bases left in between. The germline CDR1 and CDR2 sequences are SGHTA and FQGNSA. The chain's CDR3 is CASSSVTGFYGYTF. The CDR3 nucleotides are TGTGCCAGCAGCTCCGTCACAGGTTTCTATGGCTACACCTTC.

The rearrangement links TRBV10-3 to TRBJ1-1; possible D gene TRBD1, 6 bases. The CDR3 contains 15 residues. V gave up 2 bases and J gave up 2 bases, with 12 bases separating them. Germline lookup yields CDR1 ENHRY and CDR2 SYGVKD. CDR3 in amino acids: CAISEGDIKNTEAFF. Here the CDR3 DNA reads TGTGCCATCAGTGAGGGGGACATAAAAAACACTGAAGCTTTCTTT.

Comment on this clone: The sample has other DNA sequences that encode this CDR3 too. V is TRBV2 and J is TRBJ2-2; 8 bases align to TRBD2. The trim removed 11 bases at V and 3 bases at J, leaving 17 bases unmatched. The CDR3 contains 17 residues. CDR1 is SNHLY, CDR2 FYNNEI, per germline. The CDR3 nucleotides read TGTGCCCCCCCCCGGGCCGGGGGGGGAGTGGACACCGGGGAGCTGTTTTTT. Translated: CAPPRAGGGVDTGELFF.

To note about this clone: The same CDR3 is also encoded by other DNA sequences in this sample. The chain links TRBV10-3 to TRBJ1-1; D not resolved. This CDR3 is built from 13 residues. Trimming left V 6 bases short and J 0 bases short, with 8 bases between. Germline CDR1 and CDR2: ENHRY and SYGVKD. This CDR3 reads CAIRDTLNTEAFF. The CDR3 coding sequence is TGTGCCATCAGAGACACCCTGAACACTGAAGCTTTCTTT.

The chain couples TRBV27 to TRBJ2-2; D not certain. The CDR3 totals 15 residues. V dropped 2 bases and J dropped 0 bases, with 7 bases sitting between them. In germline, CDR1 is MNHEY, CDR2 SMNVEV (reference sequence). CDR3 DNA sequence: TGTGCCAGCAGTTTAAACCGGGCGAACACCGGGGAGCTGTTTTTT. Its translation is CASSLNRANTGELFF.

The V and J genes are TRBV4-1 and TRBJ2-3; 9 positions agree with TRBD2. This CDR3 contains 16 residues. The germline V gene encodes CDR1 MGHRA and CDR2 YSYEKL. The V segment lost 6 bases and the J segment 7 bases; nucleotides outside the gene matches: 14. CDR3 residues: CASSPVLAGLGNTQYF. The DNA of the CDR3 is TGCGCCAGCAGTCCCGTTCTAGCGGGGCTAGGAAATACGCAGTATTTT.

J is TRBJ1-6 and V is TRBV6-5, with D perhaps matching TRBD1 (6 bases). The CDR3 contains 15 residues. The V gene's germline CDR1 is MNHEY and CDR2 SVGAGI. The V end was cut by 6 bases, the J end by 4 bases, with 13 bases between. CDR3 in DNA: TGTGCCAGCAGAACAGTACAGGGATATAATTCACCCCTCCACTTT. It codes for CASRTVQGYNSPLHF.

This clone appeared a single time. The V and J genes are TRBV14 and TRBJ2-2; unclear D gene. From germline, CDR1 is SGHDN and CDR2 FVKESK. Trimming left V 1 base short and J 6 bases short, with 12 bases between. The CDR3 totals 15 residues. The CDR3 reads CASSQARSPSGELFF. The CDR3 coding sequence is TGTGCCAGCAGCCAAGCGAGGTCCCCTTCCGGGGAGCTGTTTTTT.

The chain links TRBV11-2 to TRBJ2-7, with 8 positions matching TRBD2. The CDR3 spans 18 residues. The V segment lost 4 bases and the J segment 0 bases; nucleotides outside the gene matches: 14. Per the germline V gene, CDR1 is SGHAT and CDR2 is FQNNGV. CDR3 region: CASSSKALVLAASYEQYF. The CDR3 nucleotides read TGTGCCAGCAGCTCCAAAGCTCTCGTACTAGCGGCCTCCTACGAGCAGTACTTC.

V and J are TRBV11-2 and TRBJ1-6; D unresolved. The CDR3 totals 15 residues. V was cut by 6 bases and J by 0 bases, with 9 bases left in between. CDR1 SGHAT and CDR2 FQNNGV come from the germline V gene. CDR3 sequence: CASRSIASYNSPLHF. The CDR3 DNA reads as TGTGCCAGCAGGAGTATCGCCTCCTATAATTCACCCCTCCACTTT.

The chain combines TRBV18 with TRBJ1-6, with 7 bases matching TRBD1. V shed 3 bases, J shed 9 bases, and the junction held 5 bases outside the gene matches. This CDR3 is 14 amino acids long. The germline V gene encodes CDR1 KGHSH and CDR2 LQKENI. As DNA, the CDR3 is TGTGCCAGCTCACCTGACAGGGCAAGTTCACCCCTCCACTTT. It yields the protein CASSPDRASSPLHF. The complete variable domain, with remaining parts taken from reference TRBV18 and TRBJ1-6, reads NAGVMQNPRHLVRRRGQEARLRCSPMKGHSHVYWYRQLPEEGLKFMVYLQKENIIDESGMPKERFSAEFPKEGPSILRIQQVVRGDSAAYFCASSPDRASSPLHFGNGTRLTVT.

The rearrangement links TRBV7-9 to TRBJ1-1, with D perhaps matching TRBD1 (5 bases). The CDR3 extends over 13 amino acids. Trimming left V 7 bases short and J 5 bases short, with 14 bases between. Germline assignment: CDR1 SEHNR and CDR2 FQNEAQ (reference sequence). CDR3 residues: CASTLFGGTEAFF. CDR3 DNA sequence: TGTGCCAGCACTCTTTTCGGGGGGACTGAAGCTTTCTTT.

The chain recombines TRBV9 with TRBJ2-5; TRBD2 is a possible D gene (5 bases). The V gene lost 5 bases and the J gene lost 8 bases, with 19 bases spanning the gap. The length of the CDR3 is 14 residues. The V gene's germline CDR1 is SGDLS and CDR2 YYNGEE. The CDR3 region has the DNA TGTGCCAGCAGTTTTGAGGCCCGGGATGGAACCCAGTACTTC. It is translated as CASSFEARDGTQYF.

V and J are TRBV28 and TRBJ1-1; D possibly corresponds to TRBD1 (5 bases). Germline V gene data show CDR1 as MDHEN and CDR2 as SYDVKM. The CDR3 is made up of 13 amino acids. Trimming pared 6 bases from V and 2 bases from J, leaving 10 bases between. The DNA of the CDR3 is TGTGCCAGCAGGAACACAGGTAACACTGAAGCTTTCTTT. Translated, it gives CASRNTGNTEAFF. Drawing the rest from reference TRBV28 and TRBJ1-1, the complete variable domain is DVKVTQSSRYLVKRTGEKVFLECVQDMDHENMFWYRQDPGLGLRLIYFSYDVKMKEKGDIPEGYSVSREKKERFSLILESASTNQTSMYLCASRNTGNTEAFFGQGTRLTVV.

The chain employs TRBV28 and TRBJ1-1, with 8 bases fitting TRBD1. The CDR3 totals 16 residues. With 7 bases clipped from V and 0 bases from J, the junction kept 10 bases outside the gene matches. Germline lookup yields CDR1 MDHEN and CDR2 SYDVKM. The CDR3 nucleotides read TGTGCCAGCACTACCGGGACAGGAGTCATGAACACTGAAGCTTTCTTT. Encoded protein: CASTTGTGVMNTEAFF. Together with reference TRBV28 and TRBJ1-1, the CDR3 gives the full variable domain: DVKVTQSSRYLVKRTGEKVFLECVQDMDHENMFWYRQDPGLGLRLIYFSYDVKMKEKGDIPEGYSVSREKKERFSLILESASTNQTSMYLCASTTGTGVMNTEAFFGQGTRLTVV.

CDR3 amino acids: CASSPYGGGRGYTF. The CDR3 DNA reads TGTGCCAGCAGTCCCTACGGCGGGGGGCGCGGGTACACCTTC. The chain recombines TRBV6-5 with TRBJ1-2, with D perhaps matching TRBD1 (6 bases). CDR3 length: 14 amino acids. V was trimmed by 5 bases and J by 11 bases, leaving 21 bases between them. Germline CDR1 reads MNHEY; CDR2 reads SVGAGI.

DNA for the CDR3: TGTGCCAGCAGTTCACTAGCGGGGAGCGAGCAGTACTTC. Translation gives CASSSLAGSEQYF. V is TRBV2 and J is TRBJ2-7; 10 positions match TRBD2. Germline V gives CDR1 SNHLY, CDR2 FYNNEI. There are 13 residues in the CDR3. Trimming at V came to 5 bases and at J to 6 bases, leaving 4 bases not matched to a gene.